This TCR beta chain is from a study of blood T cell repertoires in COVID-19. The CDR3 is 13 amino acids. Trimming took 1 base from V and 8 from J, leaving 8 bases between them. As processed by the authors: By means of reference gene primer amplification, nucleated cell counts were estimated. Sequencing was performed with immunoSEQ multiplex PCR; in TCRdb, only in-frame clones are kept and a portion is missing. D and trimming were read from the DNA, whereas the V and J calls and clone size are those reported in that table. Counted here are some 210,000 clones, roughly 84% occurring once; the ten biggest clones make up about 6.8%.

J is TRBJ2-2 and V is TRBV12-3 or TRBV12-4, with D maybe TRBD1 (5 bases). This TCR came from a woman aged 40 to 49 who had recovered from COVID-19. What was sequenced was peripheral blood. The CDR3 spells CASSLVAGGELFF. The CDR3 coding sequence is TGTGCCAGCAGTTTAGTCGCAGGGGGGGAGCTGTTTTTT.